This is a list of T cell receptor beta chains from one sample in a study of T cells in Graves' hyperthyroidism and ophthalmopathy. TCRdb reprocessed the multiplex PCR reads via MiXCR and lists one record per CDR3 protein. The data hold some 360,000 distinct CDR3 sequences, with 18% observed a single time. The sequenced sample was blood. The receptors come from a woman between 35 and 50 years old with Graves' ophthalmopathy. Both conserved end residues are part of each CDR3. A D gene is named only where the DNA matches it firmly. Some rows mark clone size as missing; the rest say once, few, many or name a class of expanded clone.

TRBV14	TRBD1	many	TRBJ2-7	TGTGCCAGCAGCCAAGGCCGGGACAGCTCCTACGAGCAGTACTTC	CASSQGRDSSYEQYF
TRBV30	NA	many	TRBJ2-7	TGTGCCTGGAGTGGCGGTGGGGGGGCGTACGAGCAGTACTTC	CAWSGGGGAYEQYF
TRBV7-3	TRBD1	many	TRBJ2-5	TGTGCCAGCAGCCCCAGGACAGGGGGGGAGACCCAGTACTTC	CASSPRTGGETQYF
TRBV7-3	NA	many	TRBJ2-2	TGTGCCAGCAGCTCACCGGGACATACAACCGGGGAGCTGTTTTTT	CASSSPGHTTGELFF
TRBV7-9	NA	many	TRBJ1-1	TGTGCCAGCAGCTTTCGAGAAGAGACAGAAGCTTTCTTT	CASSFREETEAFF
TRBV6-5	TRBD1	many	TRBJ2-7	TGTGCCAGCAGTCGACCGGGACAGGGAGTACCCTACGAGCAGTACTTC	CASSRPGQGVPYEQYF
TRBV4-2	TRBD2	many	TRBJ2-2	TGTGCCAGCAGCCACCTAGCGGGAGGACTCCACCGGGAGCTGTTTTTT	CASSHLAGGLHRELFF
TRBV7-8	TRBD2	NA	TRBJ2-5	TGTGCCAGCAGACGGACTAGCGGGGGACAAGAGACCCAGTACTTC	CASRRTSGGQETQYF
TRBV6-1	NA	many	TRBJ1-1	TGTGCCAGCAGTCCGAACGCGTTAACGAACACTGAAGCTTTCTTT	CASSPNALTNTEAFF
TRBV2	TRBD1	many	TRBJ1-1	TGTGCCAGCAGGGCCCGGGACAGCCCCTTTGAAGCTTTCTTT	CASRARDSPFEAFF
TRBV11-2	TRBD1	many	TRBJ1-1	TGTGCCAGCAGGGGGACAGGGGGCCCGAACACTGAAGCTTTCTTT	CASRGTGGPNTEAFF
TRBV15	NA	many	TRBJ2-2	TGTGCCACCAGCAGAGATCCGGCCGGGGAGCTGTTTTTT	CATSRDPAGELFF
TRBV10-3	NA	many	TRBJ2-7	TGTGCCATCAGTGAAACTTCCTACGAGCAGTACTTC	CAISETSYEQYF
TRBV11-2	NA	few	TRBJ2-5	TGTGCCAGCAGCCCAGGATTCCAGGGAGAGACCCAGTACTTC	CASSPGFQGETQYF
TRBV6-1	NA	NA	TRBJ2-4	TGTGCCAGCACCCCCCAGGGAAACATTCAGTACTTC	CASTPQGNIQYF
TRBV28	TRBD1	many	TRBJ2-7	TGTGCCAGCAGCGGGGATGGGGACAGGGCTTCCTACGAGCAGTACTTC	CASSGDGDRASYEQYF
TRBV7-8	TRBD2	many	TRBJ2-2	TGTGCCAGCAGCTCCGGGACTAGCGGAACCGGGGAGCTGTTTTTT	CASSSGTSGTGELFF
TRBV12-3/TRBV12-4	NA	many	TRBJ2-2	TGTGCCAGCAGGCCACAGGGAAAGGTTTACACCGGGGAGCTGTTTTTT	CASRPQGKVYTGELFF
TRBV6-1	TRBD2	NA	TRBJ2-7	TGTGCCAGCAGTAAAAGGGGACTAGCGGGAGCTTTGAACTTC	CASSKRGLAGALNF
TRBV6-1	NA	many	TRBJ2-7	TGTGCCAGCAAACTCGCAGGGAACGAGCAGTACTTC	CASKLAGNEQYF
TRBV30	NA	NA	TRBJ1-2	TGTGCCTGCCAGGACAGAAACTATGGCTACACCTTC	CACQDRNYGYTF
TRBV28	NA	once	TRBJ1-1	TGTGCCAGCAGTTTTGGGGGGCGAGGCACTGAAGCTTTCTTT	CASSFGGRGTEAFF
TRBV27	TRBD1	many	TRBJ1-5	TGTGCCAGCAGTGGGGGACAGGGGCAGGGGCAGCCCCAGCATTTT	CASSGGQGQGQPQHF
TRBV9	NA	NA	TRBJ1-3	TGTGCCAGCAGCGTAGCGGACACCGGGATTGGCACCATATATTTT	CASSVADTGIGTIYF
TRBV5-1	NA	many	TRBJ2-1	TGCGCCAGCAGCTTCGAAGTGGGAGTTCTCAATGAGCAGTTCTTC	CASSFEVGVLNEQFF
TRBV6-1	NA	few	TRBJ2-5	TGTGCCGGCGCAGGGGATCGGGAGACCCAGTACTTC	CAGAGDRETQYF
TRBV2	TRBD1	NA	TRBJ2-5	TGTGCCAGCAGTCCTAAGACAGGGGACGCCGAGACCCAGTACTTC	CASSPKTGDAETQYF
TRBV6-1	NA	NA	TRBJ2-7	TGTGCCAGCAGCGTGCGGGGTAGGGTCCACGAGCAGTACTTC	CASSVRGRVHEQYF
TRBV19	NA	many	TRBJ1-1	TGTGCCAGTATTGGGGCAGGGTACACTGAAGCTTTCTTT	CASIGAGYTEAFF
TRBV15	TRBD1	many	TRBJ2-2	TGTGCCACCAGCAGAGAAGGGGGCGATAGCACCGGGGAGCTGTTTTTT	CATSREGGDSTGELFF
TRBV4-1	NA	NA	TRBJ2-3	TGCGCCAGCAGCCAAGTCGGCTTGGATACGCAGTATTTT	CASSQVGLDTQYF
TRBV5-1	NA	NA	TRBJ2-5	TGCGCCAGCAGCTTGCGACCCAGGGAGTTGTTGGAGACCCAGTACTTC	CASSLRPRELLETQYF
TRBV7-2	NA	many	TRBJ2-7	TGTGCCAGCAGCTTAAGTGCCAGCCCTAAACCCTACGAGCAGTACTTC	CASSLSASPKPYEQYF
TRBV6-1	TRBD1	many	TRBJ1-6	TGTGCCAGCAAGACAGGGACCTATTCACCCCTCCACTTT	CASKTGTYSPLHF
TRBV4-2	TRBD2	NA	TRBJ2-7	TGTGCCAGCAGCCTCACGGGACTATTCGGCTACGAGCAGTACTTC	CASSLTGLFGYEQYF
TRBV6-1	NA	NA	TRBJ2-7	TGTGCCAGCAGTCCCCCGCGGGGCTCCTACGAGCAGTACTTC	CASSPPRGSYEQYF
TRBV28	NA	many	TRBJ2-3	TGTGCCAGCAGTTTACTTGCGGCGGGCCATACGCAGTATTTT	CASSLLAAGHTQYF
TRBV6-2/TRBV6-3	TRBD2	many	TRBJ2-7	TGTGCCAGCAGTTACTCGACCGGACTAGCGAGGTACGAGCAGTACTTC	CASSYSTGLARYEQYF
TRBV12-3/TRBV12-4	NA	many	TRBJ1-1	TGTGCCAGCAGTTCGTTTCCCACTGAAGCTTTCTTT	CASSSFPTEAFF
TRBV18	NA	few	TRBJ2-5	TGTGCCAGCTCCCCTGGAGGGTCCCTCTCGGAGACCCAGTACTTC	CASSPGGSLSETQYF
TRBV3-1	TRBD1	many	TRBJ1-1	TGTGCCAGCAGCCCTCGACGGCAGGGGGGTTCCGAAGCTTTCTTT	CASSPRRQGGSEAFF
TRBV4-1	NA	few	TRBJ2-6	TGCGCCAGCAGCCAAGAGGAGGGCTTGCCTGGGGCCAACGTCCTGACTTTC	CASSQEEGLPGANVLTF
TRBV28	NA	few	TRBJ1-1	TGTGCCAGCAGTTTGTTACAAACGAACACTGAAGCTTTCTTT	CASSLLQTNTEAFF
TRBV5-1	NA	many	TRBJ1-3	TGCGCCAGCAGCTCCCGAGGAGACCCCAGCTCTGGAAACACCATATATTTT	CASSSRGDPSSGNTIYF
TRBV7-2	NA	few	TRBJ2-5	TGTGCCAGCAGCCGACCAGGTTTAGAGACCCAGTACTTC	CASSRPGLETQYF
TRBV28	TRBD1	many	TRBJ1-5	TGTGCCAGCAGCCAACAGGGGCCGTCGGGAACCCAGCATTTT	CASSQQGPSGTQHF
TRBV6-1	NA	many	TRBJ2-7	TGTGCCAGCAGTGATCCCGCCCGGGGCTTCTCCTACGAGCAGTACTTC	CASSDPARGFSYEQYF
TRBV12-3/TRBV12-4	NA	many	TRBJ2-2	TGTGCCAGCAGCCCCGTTGAAGGATTGAACACCGGGGAGCTGTTTTTT	CASSPVEGLNTGELFF
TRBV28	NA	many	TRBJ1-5	TGTGCCAGCATCGCTCAGGGTTGGGGCAATCAGCCCCAGCATTTT	CASIAQGWGNQPQHF